The 2 T cell receptor beta chains reported below all come from one sample, sequenced in a study of cytomegalovirus exposure and HLA in healthy donors. PCR primers comprised 60 Vbeta and 13 Jbeta primers. Some clones are missing from TCRdb's copy, which holds only in-frame ones; the method was immunoSEQ multiplex PCR. The data hold 150,000 to 200,000 clones, with about four fifths observed a single time. The specimen sequenced was PBMCs. The receptors stem from a woman aged 30 to 39 in good health and CMV-seronegative.

The rearrangement uses TRBV29-1 and TRBJ2-1; D perhaps matches TRBD1 (6 bases). Germline V CDR1 and CDR2: SQVTM, ANQGSEA. The germline V and J ends were trimmed by 7 bases and 1 base, with 8 bases remaining between them. CDR3 length: 12 amino acids. The CDR3 is CSAGHSYNEQFF. In DNA form, the CDR3 reads TGCAGCGCGGGACATTCCTACAATGAGCAGTTCTTC.

The chain has TRBV5-1 and TRBJ2-7; TRBD1 matches at 11 bases. Looked up from germline, CDR1 is SGHRS and CDR2 is YFSETQ. Unmatched junction bases numbered 5, after V lost 4 bases and J lost 5 bases. CDR3 length: 14 amino acids. The CDR3 here is CASSIGTGGNEQYF. The CDR3 coding sequence is TGCGCCAGCAGCATCGGGACAGGGGGGAACGAGCAGTACTTC.